This record covers a single TCR beta chain. This entry comes from a study of monozygotic twins with inflammatory bowel disease. The germline V gene encodes CDR1 DFQATT and CDR2 SNEGSKA (reference sequence). This CDR3 is built from 15 residues. For each CDR3 protein, TCRdb gives one entry from its re-call of the 5' RACE reads, without DNA. The sample holds about 210,000 distinct CDR3 sequences. The chain joins TRBV20-1 to TRBJ2-3; checking the TCRdb D call of TRBD1 is not possible without DNA. The sample taken for sequencing was blood. This clonotype was obtained from a human donor with ulcerative colitis or Crohn's disease, or a healthy co-twin of an affected twin (not recorded which). CDR3 region: CSAAGDRDLTDTQYF.